This T cell receptor (beta chain) derives from a study of T cell repertoires in aging, cancer and after chemotherapy. Findings of the study overall: In healthy donors, age-related TCR diversity loss mainly reflected lost richness. Rebound thymic output was suggested by rising median generation probability during chemotherapy in each cancer cohort.

TCR beta rearrangements were amplified from peripheral blood genomic DNA. Comments on this clonotype: Its antigen is still unknown.

Multiplex touch-down PCR with TRB-A/B primers amplified rearranged V-D-J TRB sequences. In TCRdb, the multiplex PCR reads were re-called with MiXCR into one record per CDR3 protein. The sample lists 15,000 to 20,000 distinct CDR3 sequences; around 38% were seen once. This CDR3 region has 14 residues. CDR1 is MNHEY and CDR2 is SMNVEV in the germline V gene (reference sequence). Trimming stripped 8 bases from V and 2 bases from J, with 15 bases between. The receptor was isolated from a human donor with a solid tumor. The material sequenced was blood. The V call is TRBV27, the J call TRBJ1-1; D possibly corresponds to TRBD1 (5 bases). Written as DNA, the CDR3 is TGTGCCAGCGGAAAGACAGCTAGCAACACTGAAGCTTTCTTT. This sequence encodes CASGKTASNTEAFF.